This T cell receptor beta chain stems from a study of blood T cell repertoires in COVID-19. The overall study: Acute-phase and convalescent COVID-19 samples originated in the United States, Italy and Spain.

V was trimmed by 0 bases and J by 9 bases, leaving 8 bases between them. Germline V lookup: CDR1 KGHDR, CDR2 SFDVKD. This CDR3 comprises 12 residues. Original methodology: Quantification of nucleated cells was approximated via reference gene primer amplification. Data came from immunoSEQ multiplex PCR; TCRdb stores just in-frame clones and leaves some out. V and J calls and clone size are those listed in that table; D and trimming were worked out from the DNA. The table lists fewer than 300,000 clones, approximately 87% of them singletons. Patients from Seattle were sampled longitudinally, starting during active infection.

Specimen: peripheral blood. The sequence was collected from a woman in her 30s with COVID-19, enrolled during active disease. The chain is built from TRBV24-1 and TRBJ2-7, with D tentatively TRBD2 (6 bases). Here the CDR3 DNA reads TGTGCCACCAGTGATTTGATCGGGAGGCAGTACTTC. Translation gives CATSDLIGRQYF.